The next 18 T cell receptor beta chains were all read from a single sample in a study of read filtering for tumor transcriptome and immune sequencing. The library was built from around 380 ng RNA with molecular barcoded adaptors for alpha/delta and beta/gamma chains. One entry per CDR3 protein, called by TCRdb with MiXCR from the reads. The table has 40,000 or so distinct CDR3 sequences, around 15% seen once. Source material: a population of CD138-negative cells sorted from bone marrow. These receptors were obtained from a donor aged 40 or over with multiple myeloma.

This clonotype was counted many times. The V call is TRBV5-1, the J call TRBJ1-5; 9 nucleotides align to TRBD1. CDR1 is SGHRS and CDR2 is YFSETQ in the germline V gene. This CDR3 has 14 amino acids. With 4 bases clipped from V and 7 bases from J, the junction kept 6 bases outside the gene matches. CDR3 sequence: CASSPGTGKQPQHF. CDR3 DNA: TGCGCCAGCAGCCCCGGGACAGGGAAACAGCCCCAGCATTTT.

This clonotype was counted only a few times. At one end the junction does not follow the germline gene, possibly because of a read error. The CDR3 loop is CASGLPQGSATDTQYF. The DNA for the CDR3 is TGTGCCAGCGGTTTACCACAGGGGTCAGCAACAGATACGCAGTATTTT. The chain has TRBV28 and TRBJ2-3; 7 nucleotides match TRBD1. This CDR3 is built from 16 residues. Germline V gene sequence: CDR1 MDHEN, CDR2 SYDVKM.

The sample holds many counts of this clonotype. This chain links TRBV5-1 with TRBJ2-1, with TRBD2 as a possible D gene (6 bases). The CDR3 extends over 12 amino acids. The V end lost 7 bases, the J end lost 3 bases, and 8 bases lay between the germline ends. CDR1 and CDR2 (germline): SGHRS, YFSETQ. CDR3 loop: CASRTNYNEQFF. The CDR3 DNA follows: TGCGCCAGCCGGACTAACTACAATGAGCAGTTCTTC.

This clonotype was seen at least ten times. The V gene is TRBV5-1, the J gene TRBJ2-7; no firm D call. The germline V gene encodes CDR1 SGHRS and CDR2 YFSETQ. The CDR3 totals 13 residues. The V gene lost 0 bases and the J gene lost 3 bases, with 7 bases spanning the gap. The CDR3 region is CASSLDIYYEQYF. For the CDR3, the DNA is TGCGCCAGCAGCTTGGACATTTACTACGAGCAGTACTTC.

This clonotype came up many times. The chain is built from TRBV5-6 and TRBJ1-5, with D maybe TRBD1 (5 bases). There are 13 residues in the CDR3. Germline CDR1 reads SGHDT; CDR2 reads YYEEEE. The germline V and J ends were trimmed by 0 bases and 9 bases, with 10 bases remaining between them. CDR3 bases: TGTGCCAGCAGCTTGGGGGGGACTGGGCCCCAGCATTTT. Encoded protein: CASSLGGTGPQHF. Using reference TRBV5-6 and TRBJ1-5 for the parts outside the CDR3, the full variable domain is DAGVTQSPTHLIKTRGQQVTLRCSPKSGHDTVSWYQQALGQGPQFIFQYYEEEERQRGNFPDRFSGHQFPNYSSELNVNALLLGDSALYLCASSLGGTGPQHFGDGTRLSIL.

Ten or more counts support this clonotype. This chain uses TRBV2 with TRBJ1-1; D may be TRBD1 (5 bases). CDR1 is SNHLY and CDR2 is FYNNEI in the germline V gene. The CDR3 extends over 12 amino acids. The ends were cut back, 8 bases at V and 5 bases at J, with 12 bases in the middle. CDR3 sequence reads: CASARGRTEAFF. The CDR3 nucleotides are TGTGCCAGCGCCCGGGGCCGGACTGAAGCTTTCTTT.

The table lists this clonotype with many counts. This chain uses TRBV9 with TRBJ2-3; no definite D call. With 0 bases removed from V and 4 bases from J, the gap between germline ends came to 12 bases. CDR1 is SGDLS, CDR2 YYNGEE, per germline. The CDR3 extends over 15 amino acids. The CDR3 protein is CASSVGRGPADTQYF. CDR3 in DNA: TGTGCCAGCAGCGTAGGGAGAGGTCCGGCAGATACGCAGTATTTT.

This clonotype was seen more than once but under ten times. The chain uses TRBV6-5 and TRBJ2-3; D is perhaps TRBD2 (6 bases). V was trimmed by 3 bases and J by 3 bases, leaving 10 bases between them. CDR3 length: 14 amino acids. CDR1 and CDR2 (germline): MNHEY, SVGAGI. This CDR3 is CASSYGDFTDTQYF. The CDR3 bases are TGTGCCAGCAGTTATGGGGACTTTACAGATACGCAGTATTTT.

This clonotype was recorded at least ten times. The J gene is TRBJ2-5, the V gene TRBV7-2; D not resolved. The CDR3 has 15 amino acids. Germline V gene data show CDR1 as SGHTA and CDR2 as FQGNSA. Trimming left V 11 bases short and J 0 bases short, with 19 bases between. The CDR3 sequence is CASKGEAGYQETQYF. The CDR3 DNA is TGTGCCTCAAAAGGAGAGGCCGGATACCAAGAGACCCAGTACTTC.

In this sample, this clonotype turned up many times. This chain uses TRBV20-1 with TRBJ2-5; unclear D gene. CDR3 length: 11 amino acids. The V end was cut by 6 bases, the J end by 4 bases, with 9 bases between. The V gene's germline CDR1 is DFQATT and CDR2 SNEGSKA (reference sequence). The DNA for the CDR3 is TGCAGTGCGTTGATTTTAGAGACCCAGTACTTC. This gives the protein CSALILETQYF.

The chain links TRBV2 to TRBJ2-1; 9 bases line up with TRBD1. V was clipped by 5 bases and J by 4 bases; unmatched bases: 9. Germline V gene data show CDR1 as SNHLY and CDR2 as FYNNEI. This CDR3 region has 16 residues. The CDR3 DNA sequence: TGTGCCAGCAGTTCATCGACAGGGGGGAGTTACAATGAGCAGTTCTTC. Protein sequence: CASSSSTGGSYNEQFF.

Of note for this clonotype: Since a much larger clone is just one base distant, this may be a read error. The J gene is TRBJ1-1, the V gene TRBV18; TRBD1 might be the D (6 bases). This CDR3 is 16 amino acids long. Per the germline V gene, CDR1 is KGHSH and CDR2 is LQKENI. As DNA, the CDR3 is TGTGCCAGCTCAAGCTTAAAGGACAGCATGAACACTGAAGCTCTCTTT. It is translated as CASSSLKDSMNTEALF.

This clonotype was picked up many times. The DNA for the CDR3 is TGTGCCAGCAGCGCAGGGATGAGCTATGGCTACACCTTC. It encodes CASSAGMSYGYTF. This chain uses TRBV2 with TRBJ1-2; TRBD1 is a possible D gene (5 bases). The CDR3 spans 13 residues. Germline V lookup: CDR1 SNHLY, CDR2 FYNNEI. Trimming left V 6 bases short and J 4 bases short, with 12 bases between.

Many counts were recorded for this clonotype. The V and J genes are TRBV2 and TRBJ2-2, with D possibly matching TRBD1 (6 bases). In germline, CDR1 is SNHLY, CDR2 FYNNEI. The CDR3 is 19 amino acids. V lost 5 bases, J lost 0 bases, and 22 bases lay in between. The CDR3 DNA reads as TGTGCCAGCAGTCCCCGTATGGGACACCAAATACCGAACACCGGGGAGCTGTTTTTT. Encoded protein: CASSPRMGHQIPNTGELFF.

This clonotype appeared many times. V gene TRBV5-1 combines with J gene TRBJ2-1, with 8 bases identical to TRBD1. V gave up 1 base and J gave up 6 bases; unmatched junction bases: 9. This CDR3 is 16 amino acids long. Germline V CDR1 and CDR2: SGHRS, YFSETQ. CDR3 protein: CASSLFGQGGGNEQFF. The CDR3 nucleotides read TGCGCCAGCAGCTTGTTTGGACAGGGCGGTGGCAATGAGCAGTTCTTC.

There are many counts of this clonotype. The genes are TRBV11-1 and TRBJ1-1; D gene uncertain. Trimming removed 4 bases at V and 0 bases at J, with 9 bases between. The CDR3 length is 14 residues. CDR1 and CDR2 from the germline V gene are SGHAT and FQDESV (reference sequence). Here the CDR3 DNA reads TGTGCCAGCAGCTCAAACAGCATGAACACTGAAGCTTTCTTT. Translating it yields CASSSNSMNTEAFF.

The chain uses TRBV5-1 and TRBJ2-2; D uncertain. The CDR3 spans 14 residues. Per germline, CDR1 SGHRS and CDR2 YFSETQ. Deletions cut 1 base from V and 3 bases from J, with 7 bases between. DNA for the CDR3: TGCGCCAGCAGCTTGAGGCGATACACCGGGGAGCTGTTTTTT. Its translation: CASSLRRYTGELFF.

This clonotype was counted many times. The J gene is TRBJ1-5, the V gene TRBV9; possibly TRBD1 for D (5 bases). The V gene's germline CDR1 is SGDLS and CDR2 YYNGEE. The CDR3 length is 13 residues. V was shortened by 0 bases and J by 6 bases, with 7 bases between the two germline ends. The CDR3 coding sequence is TGTGCCAGCAGCGTAGACGACAGTCAGCCCCAGCATTTT. The encoded protein is CASSVDDSQPQHF.